This T cell receptor (beta chain) was captured in a study of vaccination and CD4 T cells after COVID-19. The Oncomine TCR Beta short-read assay sequenced DNA from cultured CD4+ T cells. TCRdb ran MiXCR on the PCR reads and lists one entry per CDR3 protein. In the table there are about 24,000 distinct CDR3 sequences, under 55% of which are singletons. Germline loops: CDR1 DFQATT, CDR2 SNEGSKA (reference sequence). This CDR3 has 13 amino acids. The V end lost 4 bases, the J end lost 4 bases, and 11 bases lay between the germline ends. Stated time point: late sampling 161 to 241 days after vaccination in a few convalescent patients. Indicated treatment: roughly 11-day PBMC culture with coronavirus spike peptide pools or control peptides (ViraFEST assay). This clonotype was observed a handful of times. Its antigen is as yet unknown.

The rearrangement uses TRBV20-1 and TRBJ1-5, with D possibly being TRBD1 (5 bases). The material sequenced was CD4+ T cells from blood, cultured in vitro, taken about 7 months after SARS-CoV-2 vaccination. This sequence originates from a human donor who had recovered from COVID-19. In nucleotides, the CDR3 is TGCAGTGCTACCCCCGAGGGGAATCAGCCCCAGCATTTT. Translating gives CSATPEGNQPQHF.